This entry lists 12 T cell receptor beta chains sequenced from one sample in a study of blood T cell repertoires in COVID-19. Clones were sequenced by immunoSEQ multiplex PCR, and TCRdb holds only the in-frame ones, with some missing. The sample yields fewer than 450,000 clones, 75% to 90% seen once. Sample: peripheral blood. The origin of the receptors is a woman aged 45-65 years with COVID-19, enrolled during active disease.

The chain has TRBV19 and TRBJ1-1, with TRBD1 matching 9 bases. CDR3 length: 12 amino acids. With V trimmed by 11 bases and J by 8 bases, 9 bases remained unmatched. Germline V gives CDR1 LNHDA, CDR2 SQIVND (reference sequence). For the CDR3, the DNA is TGTGCCGTCTACAGGGGGCAGATCGAAGCTTTCTTT. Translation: CAVYRGQIEAFF.

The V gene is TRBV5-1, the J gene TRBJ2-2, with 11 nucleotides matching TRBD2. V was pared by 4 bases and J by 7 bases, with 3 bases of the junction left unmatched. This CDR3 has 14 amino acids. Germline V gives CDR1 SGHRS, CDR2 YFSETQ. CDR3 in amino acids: CASSTGTSGGELFF. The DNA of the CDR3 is TGCGCCAGCAGCACCGGGACTAGCGGCGGGGAGCTGTTTTTT.

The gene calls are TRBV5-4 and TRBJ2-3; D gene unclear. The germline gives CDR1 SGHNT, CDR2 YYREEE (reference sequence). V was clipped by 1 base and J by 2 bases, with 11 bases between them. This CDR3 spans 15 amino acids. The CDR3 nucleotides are TGTGCCAGCAGCTTGAAGGTGAGGCCCACAGATACGCAGTATTTT. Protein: CASSLKVRPTDTQYF.

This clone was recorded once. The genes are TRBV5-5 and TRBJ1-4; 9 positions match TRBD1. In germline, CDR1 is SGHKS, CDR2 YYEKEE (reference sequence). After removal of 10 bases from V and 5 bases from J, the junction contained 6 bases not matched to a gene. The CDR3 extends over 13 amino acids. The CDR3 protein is CAVGGQGNEKLFF. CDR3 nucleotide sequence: TGTGCCGTTGGGGGACAGGGAAATGAAAAACTGTTTTTT.

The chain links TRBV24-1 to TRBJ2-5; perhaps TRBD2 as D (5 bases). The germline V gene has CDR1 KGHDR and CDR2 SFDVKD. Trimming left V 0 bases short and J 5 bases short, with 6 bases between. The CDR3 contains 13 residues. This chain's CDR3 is CATSDLGGETQYF. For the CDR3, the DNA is TGTGCCACCAGTGATTTGGGCGGGGAGACCCAGTACTTC.

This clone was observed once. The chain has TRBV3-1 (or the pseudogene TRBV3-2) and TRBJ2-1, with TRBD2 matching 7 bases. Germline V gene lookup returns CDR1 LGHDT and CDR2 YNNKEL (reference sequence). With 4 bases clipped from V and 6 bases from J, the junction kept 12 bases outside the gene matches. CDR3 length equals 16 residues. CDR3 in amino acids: CASSLSTSHLPNEQFF. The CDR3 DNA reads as TGTGCCAGCAGCCTTTCGACTAGCCACCTCCCCAATGAGCAGTTCTTC.

CDR3 region: CASSEGASGRGNEQFF. DNA for the CDR3: TGTGCCAGCAGTGAAGGGGCCAGCGGGAGGGGCAATGAGCAGTTCTTC. The V call is TRBV6-1, the J call TRBJ2-1; TRBD2 aligns across 10 bases. The CDR3 covers 16 residues. The germline gives CDR1 MNHNS, CDR2 SASEGT. V was clipped by 1 base and J by 6 bases; unmatched bases: 6.

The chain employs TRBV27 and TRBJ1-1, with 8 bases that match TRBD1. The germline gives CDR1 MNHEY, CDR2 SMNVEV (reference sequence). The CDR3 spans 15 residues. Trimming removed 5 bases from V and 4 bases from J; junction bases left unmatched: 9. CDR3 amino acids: CASSREDRDITEAFF. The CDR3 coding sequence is TGTGCCAGCAGTCGGGAGGACAGGGATATCACTGAAGCTTTCTTT.

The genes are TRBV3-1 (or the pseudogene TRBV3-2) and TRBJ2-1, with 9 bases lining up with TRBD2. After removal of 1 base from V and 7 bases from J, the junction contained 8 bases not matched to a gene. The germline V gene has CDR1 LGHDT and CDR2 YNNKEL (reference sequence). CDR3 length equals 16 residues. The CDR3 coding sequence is TGTGCCAGCAGCCAAGGTCTAGCGGGAAGGGGAAATGAGCAGTTCTTC. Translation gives CASSQGLAGRGNEQFF.

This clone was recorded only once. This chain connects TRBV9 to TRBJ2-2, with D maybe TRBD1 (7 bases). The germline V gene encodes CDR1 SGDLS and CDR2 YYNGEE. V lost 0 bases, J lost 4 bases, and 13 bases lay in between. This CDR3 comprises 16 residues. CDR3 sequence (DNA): TGTGCCAGCAGCGTAGGTGGGAGGACAGGCACCGGGGAGCTGTTTTTT. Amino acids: CASSVGGRTGTGELFF.

As DNA, the CDR3 is TGCAGCGTTGAGGCCCACAGGGGGCGCGGCGATGGCTACACCTTC. Translated: CSVEAHRGRGDGYTF. This chain joins TRBV29-1 and TRBJ1-2; 9 nucleotides align to TRBD1. The V and J ends lost 3 bases and 6 bases, in that order; junction bases with no gene match: 11. The CDR3 spans 15 residues. Germline V gene lookup returns CDR1 SQVTM and CDR2 ANQGSEA.

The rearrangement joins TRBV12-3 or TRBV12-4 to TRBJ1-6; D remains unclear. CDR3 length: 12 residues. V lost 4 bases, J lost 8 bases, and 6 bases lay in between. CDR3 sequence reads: CASSWYYSPLHF. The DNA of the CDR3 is TGTGCCAGCAGTTGGTACTATTCACCCCTCCACTTT.